One and the same sample provided the 8 T cell receptor beta chains below, sequenced in a study of T cell changes during pregnancy in multiple sclerosis (dated by TCRdb to about 2019). The method behind the library was the immunoSEQ multiplex PCR assay. In TCRdb, the immuneACCESS table is reduced to in-frame sequences with V and J assigned. These tables do not hold every clone; where another copy was compared, an unresolved V gene accounts for under half, and the others remain unexplained. For this sample there are under 80,000 clones; around 92% appear just once. The ten largest make up approximately 2.2% of the sample. Sequenced here: peripheral blood, sampled before pregnancy. These TCRs come from a female donor with multiple sclerosis, enrolled in a pregnancy study.

The chain uses TRBV7-2 and TRBJ2-3, with 11 bases identical to TRBD2. The CDR3 is made up of 15 amino acids. CDR1 and CDR2 (germline): SGHTA, FQGNSA. J was trimmed by 6 bases and V by 4 bases; bases with no gene match: 6. In DNA form, the CDR3 reads TGTGCCAGCAGCTCAACTAGCGGGAGTGGGGATACGCAGTATTTT. Encoded protein: CASSSTSGSGDTQYF.

The CDR3 here is CSVSTAGGTEAFF. For the CDR3, the DNA is TGCAGCGTTAGTACGGCCGGCGGGACTGAAGCTTTCTTT. The chain joins TRBV29-1 to TRBJ1-1; D is undetermined. The length of the CDR3 is 13 residues. Germline CDR1 and CDR2: SQVTM and ANQGSEA. Trimming shortened V by 5 bases and J by 5 bases, and 15 bases separated the two germline ends.

The chain couples TRBV19 to TRBJ2-5; D might be TRBD1 (5 bases). The CDR3 length is 13 residues. The ends were cut back, 5 bases at V and 5 bases at J, with 12 bases in the middle. Germline values: CDR1 LNHDA, CDR2 SQIVND (reference sequence). The CDR3 region has the DNA TGTGCCAGTAGTCTCACAGGTATCGAGACCCAGTACTTC. Its protein product is CASSLTGIETQYF.

The chain recombines TRBV5-4 with TRBJ2-7, with TRBD2 identical over 9 bases. V lost 0 bases and J lost 3; bases outside the gene matches: 7. Germline CDR1 reads SGHNT; CDR2 reads YYREEE (reference sequence). The CDR3 consists of 16 residues. The chain's CDR3 is CASSLGASGIDYEQYF. CDR3 DNA: TGTGCCAGCAGCTTGGGGGCTAGCGGGATTGACTACGAGCAGTACTTC.

This chain uses TRBV18 with TRBJ2-7, with 10 bases aligning to TRBD2. The CDR3 has 15 residues. J was trimmed by 2 bases and V by 0 bases; bases with no gene match: 1. The V gene's germline CDR1 is KGHSH and CDR2 LQKENI. The CDR3 sequence is CASSPPLAGAYEQYF. DNA for the CDR3: TGTGCCAGCTCACCACCTCTAGCGGGAGCCTACGAGCAGTACTTC.

This clone was counted only a few times. V usage is TRBV6-4 and J usage is TRBJ2-1, with 8 bases fitting TRBD2. Germline values: CDR1 MRHNA, CDR2 SNTAGT. The junction had 2 bases not matched to a gene; V was cut back by 0 bases and J by 4 bases. This CDR3 has 15 amino acids. CDR3 DNA: TGTGCCAGCAGTGACTCTGGCGGGGGGTACAATGAGCAGTTCTTC. Its translation is CASSDSGGGYNEQFF.

This sequence joins TRBV4-3 and TRBJ1-1; 10 bases are a match to TRBD1. CDR1 and CDR2 (germline): LGHNA, YSLEER. The V gene end was trimmed by 4 bases and the J gene end by 4 bases; junction bases not matched to a gene: 9. This CDR3 comprises 16 residues. CDR3 amino acids: CASSPDRGLGGTEAFF. Here the CDR3 DNA reads TGCGCCAGCAGCCCAGACAGGGGGCTAGGAGGCACTGAAGCTTTCTTT.

The chain combines TRBV4-3 with TRBJ1-1; 9 bases line up with TRBD1. V shed 1 base and J 10 bases; nucleotides not matched to a gene: 10. The CDR3 length is 15 residues. Germline lookup yields CDR1 LGHNA and CDR2 YSLEER. This chain's CDR3 is CASSQVTLQGAPAFF. CDR3 bases: TGCGCCAGCAGCCAAGTAACTTTACAGGGGGCGCCAGCTTTCTTT.